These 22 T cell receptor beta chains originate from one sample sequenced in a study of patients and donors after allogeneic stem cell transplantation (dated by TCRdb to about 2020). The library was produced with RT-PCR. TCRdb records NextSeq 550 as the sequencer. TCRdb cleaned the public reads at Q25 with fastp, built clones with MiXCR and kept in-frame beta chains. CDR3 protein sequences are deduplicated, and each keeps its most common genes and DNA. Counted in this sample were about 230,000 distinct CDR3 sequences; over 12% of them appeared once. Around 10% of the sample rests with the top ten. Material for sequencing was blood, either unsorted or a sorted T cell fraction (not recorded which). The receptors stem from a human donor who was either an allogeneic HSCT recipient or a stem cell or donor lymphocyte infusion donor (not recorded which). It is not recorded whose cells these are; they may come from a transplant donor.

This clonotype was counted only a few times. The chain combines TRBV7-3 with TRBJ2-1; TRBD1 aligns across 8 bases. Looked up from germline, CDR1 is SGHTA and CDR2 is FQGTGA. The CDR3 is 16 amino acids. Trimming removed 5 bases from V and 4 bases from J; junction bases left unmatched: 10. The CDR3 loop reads CASSPLPTGVYNEQFF. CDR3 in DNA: TGTGCCAGCAGCCCCCTCCCGACAGGGGTATACAATGAGCAGTTCTTC.

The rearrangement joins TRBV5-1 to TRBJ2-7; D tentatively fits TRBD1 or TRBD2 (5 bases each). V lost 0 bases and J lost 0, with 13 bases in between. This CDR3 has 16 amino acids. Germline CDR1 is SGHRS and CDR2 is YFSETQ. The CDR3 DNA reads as TGCGCCAGCAGCTTGGCTACGGGACGGAGCTCCTACGAGCAGTACTTC. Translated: CASSLATGRSSYEQYF. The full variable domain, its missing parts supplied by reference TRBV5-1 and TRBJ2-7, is KAGVTQTPRYLIKTRGQQVTLSCSPISGHRSVSWYQQTPGQGLQFLFEYFSETQRNKGNFPGRFSGRQFSNSRSEMNVSTLELGDSALYLCASSLATGRSSYEQYFGPGTRLTVT.

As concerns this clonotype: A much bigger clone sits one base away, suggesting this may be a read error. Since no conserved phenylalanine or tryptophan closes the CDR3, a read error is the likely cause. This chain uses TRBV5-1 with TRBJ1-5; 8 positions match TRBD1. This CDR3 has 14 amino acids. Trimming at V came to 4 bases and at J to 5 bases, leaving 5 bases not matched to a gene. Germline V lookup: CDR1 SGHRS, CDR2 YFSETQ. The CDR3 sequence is CASSQGAGDQPQHL. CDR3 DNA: TGCGCCAGCAGCCAGGGGGCAGGGGATCAGCCCCAGCATCTT.

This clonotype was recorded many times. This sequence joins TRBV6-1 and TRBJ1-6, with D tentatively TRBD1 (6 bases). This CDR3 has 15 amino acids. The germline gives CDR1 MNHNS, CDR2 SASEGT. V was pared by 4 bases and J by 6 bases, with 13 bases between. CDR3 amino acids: CASSGDGQLNSPLHF. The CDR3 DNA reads TGTGCCAGCAGTGGTGACGGACAGCTTAATTCACCCCTCCACTTT.

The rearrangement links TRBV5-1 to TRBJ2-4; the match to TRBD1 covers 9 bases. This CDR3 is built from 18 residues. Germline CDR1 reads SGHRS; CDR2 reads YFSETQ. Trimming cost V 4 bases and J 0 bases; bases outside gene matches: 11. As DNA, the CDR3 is TGCGCCAGCAGCGCCGACAGGGGGGGTCTAGGAGCCAAAAACATTCAGTACTTC. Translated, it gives CASSADRGGLGAKNIQYF.

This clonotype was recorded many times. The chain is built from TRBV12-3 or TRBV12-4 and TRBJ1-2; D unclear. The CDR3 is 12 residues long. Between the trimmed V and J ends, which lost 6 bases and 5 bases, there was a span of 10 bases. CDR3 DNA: TGTGCCAGCAGCCCTACGGGTTATGGCTACACCTTC. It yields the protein CASSPTGYGYTF.

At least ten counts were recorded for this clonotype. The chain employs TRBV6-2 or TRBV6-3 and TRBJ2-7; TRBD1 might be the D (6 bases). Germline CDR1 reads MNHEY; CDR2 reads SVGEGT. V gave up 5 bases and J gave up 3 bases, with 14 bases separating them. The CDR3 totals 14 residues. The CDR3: CASSQRGSSYEQYF. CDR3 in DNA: TGTGCCAGCAGTCAAAGGGGGAGCAGCTACGAGCAGTACTTC.

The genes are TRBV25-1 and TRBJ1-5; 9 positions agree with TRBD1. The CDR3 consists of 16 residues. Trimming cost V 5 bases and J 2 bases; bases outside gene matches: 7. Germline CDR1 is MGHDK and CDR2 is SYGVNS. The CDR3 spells CASSPTGGEGNQPQHF. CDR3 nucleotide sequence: TGTGCCAGCAGTCCAACAGGGGGCGAGGGCAATCAGCCCCAGCATTTT.

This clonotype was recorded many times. The CDR3 nucleotides are TGTGCCAGCAGCCGGGACTCAGGCACAGATACGCAGTATTTT. Translation gives CASSRDSGTDTQYF. The V and J genes are TRBV7-3 and TRBJ2-3; a possible D gene is TRBD2 (6 bases). Germline loops: CDR1 SGHTA, CDR2 FQGTGA. The V end lost 5 bases, the J end lost 1 base, and 10 bases lay between the germline ends. This CDR3 is built from 14 residues.

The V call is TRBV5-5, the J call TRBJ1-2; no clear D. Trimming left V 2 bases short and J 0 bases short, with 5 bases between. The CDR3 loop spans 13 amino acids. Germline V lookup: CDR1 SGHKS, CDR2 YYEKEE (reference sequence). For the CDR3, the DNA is TGTGCCAGCAGCTTTCAGTCTAACTATGGCTACACCTTC. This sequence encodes CASSFQSNYGYTF.

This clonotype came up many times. The CDR3 loop is CASSNIGASNTGELFF. CDR3 sequence (DNA): TGTGCCAGCAGCAATATAGGCGCGTCGAACACCGGGGAGCTGTTTTTT. The V and J genes are TRBV11-2 and TRBJ2-2; no definite D call. Per the germline V gene, CDR1 is SGHAT and CDR2 is FQNNGV. The CDR3 spans 16 residues. With 5 bases removed from V and 0 bases from J, the gap between germline ends came to 13 bases.

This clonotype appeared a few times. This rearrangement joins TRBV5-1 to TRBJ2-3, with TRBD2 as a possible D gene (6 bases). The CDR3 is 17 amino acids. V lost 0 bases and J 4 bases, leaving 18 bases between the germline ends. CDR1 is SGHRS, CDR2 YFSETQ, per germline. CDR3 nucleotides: TGCGCCAGCAGCTTGGCAGGCGGGACCCGAAAGGCAGATACGCAGTATTTT. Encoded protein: CASSLAGGTRKADTQYF.

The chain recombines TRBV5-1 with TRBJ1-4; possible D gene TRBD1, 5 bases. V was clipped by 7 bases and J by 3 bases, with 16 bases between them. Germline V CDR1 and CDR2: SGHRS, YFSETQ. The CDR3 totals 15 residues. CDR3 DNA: TGCGCCAGCGGACGATCGACAGCTCCTAATGAAAAACTGTTTTTT. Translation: CASGRSTAPNEKLFF. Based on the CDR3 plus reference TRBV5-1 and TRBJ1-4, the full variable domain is KAGVTQTPRYLIKTRGQQVTLSCSPISGHRSVSWYQQTPGQGLQFLFEYFSETQRNKGNFPGRFSGRQFSNSRSEMNVSTLELGDSALYLCASGRSTAPNEKLFFGSGTQLSVL.

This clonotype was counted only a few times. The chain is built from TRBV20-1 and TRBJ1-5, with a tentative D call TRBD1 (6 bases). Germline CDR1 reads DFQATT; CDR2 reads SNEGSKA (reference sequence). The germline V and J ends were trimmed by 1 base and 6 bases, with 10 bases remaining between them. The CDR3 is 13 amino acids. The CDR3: CSARVGAGQPQHF. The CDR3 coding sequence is TGCAGTGCTAGAGTGGGGGCAGGTCAGCCCCAGCATTTT.

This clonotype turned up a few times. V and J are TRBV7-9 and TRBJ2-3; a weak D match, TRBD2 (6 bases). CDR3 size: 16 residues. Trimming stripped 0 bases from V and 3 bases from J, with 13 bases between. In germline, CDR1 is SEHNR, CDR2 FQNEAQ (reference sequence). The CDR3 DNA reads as TGTGCCAGCAGCTTAGCGGGGGGTTTTGTGACAGATACGCAGTATTTT. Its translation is CASSLAGGFVTDTQYF.

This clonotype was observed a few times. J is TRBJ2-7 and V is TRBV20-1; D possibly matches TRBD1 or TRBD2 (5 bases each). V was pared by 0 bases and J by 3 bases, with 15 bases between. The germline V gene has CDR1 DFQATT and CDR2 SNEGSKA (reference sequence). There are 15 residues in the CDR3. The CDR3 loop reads CSARDPSGTGYEQYF. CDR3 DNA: TGCAGTGCTAGAGATCCAAGTGGGACCGGCTACGAGCAGTACTTC.

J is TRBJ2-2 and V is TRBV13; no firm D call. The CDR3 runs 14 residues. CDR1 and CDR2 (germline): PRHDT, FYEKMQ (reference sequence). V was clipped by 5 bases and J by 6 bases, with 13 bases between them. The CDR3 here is CASSHIKGSGELFF. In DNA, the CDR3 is TGTGCCAGCAGCCACATTAAAGGCTCCGGGGAGCTGTTTTTT.

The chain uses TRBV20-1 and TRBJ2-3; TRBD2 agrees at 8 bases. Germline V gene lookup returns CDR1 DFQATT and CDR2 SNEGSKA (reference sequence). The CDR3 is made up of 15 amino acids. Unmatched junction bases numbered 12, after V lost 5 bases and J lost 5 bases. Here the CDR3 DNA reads TGCAGTGCTGGCTCGTACGGGGGGGCGGGAGATACGCAGTATTTT. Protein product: CSAGSYGGAGDTQYF.

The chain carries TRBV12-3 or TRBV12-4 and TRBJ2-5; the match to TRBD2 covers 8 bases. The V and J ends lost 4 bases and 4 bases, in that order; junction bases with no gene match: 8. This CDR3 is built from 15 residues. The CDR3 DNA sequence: TGTGCCAGCAGTTCGGGGGGGCCTTCCAGAGAGACCCAGTACTTC. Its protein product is CASSSGGPSRETQYF.

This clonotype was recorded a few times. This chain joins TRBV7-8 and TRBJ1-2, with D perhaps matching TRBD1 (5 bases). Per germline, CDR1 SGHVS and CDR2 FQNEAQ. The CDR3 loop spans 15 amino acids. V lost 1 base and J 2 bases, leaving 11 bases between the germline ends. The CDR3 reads CASSLGGVGNYGYTF. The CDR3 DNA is TGTGCCAGCAGCTTAGGAGGGGTCGGGAACTATGGCTACACCTTC.

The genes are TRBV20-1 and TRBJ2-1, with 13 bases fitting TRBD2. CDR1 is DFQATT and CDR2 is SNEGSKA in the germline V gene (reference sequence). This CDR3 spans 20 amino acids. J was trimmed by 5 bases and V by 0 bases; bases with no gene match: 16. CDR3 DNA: TGCAGTGCTAGAGATCTCACTAGCGGGGGGGCCTTTCTGATGCACAATGAGCAGTTCTTC. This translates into CSARDLTSGGAFLMHNEQFF.

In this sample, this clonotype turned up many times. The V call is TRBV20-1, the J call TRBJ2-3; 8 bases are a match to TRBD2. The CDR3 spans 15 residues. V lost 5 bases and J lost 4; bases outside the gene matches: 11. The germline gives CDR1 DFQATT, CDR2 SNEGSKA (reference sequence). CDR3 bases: TGCAGTGCTCCCACAGACGGGGGGGTGGCAGATACGCAGTATTTT. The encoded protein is CSAPTDGGVADTQYF.